Sequencing of this TCR beta chain was carried out in a study of blood T cells in healthy people across ages. This CDR3 is built from 14 residues. The germline gives CDR1 SGHTA, CDR2 FQGNSA. Trimming pared 5 bases from V and 4 bases from J, leaving 15 bases between. Together with a sample-barcoded 5' primer, a J-beta primer mix was included in a second PCR lasting 7 to 11 cycles. Each CDR3 protein gets one entry after TCRdb re-called the 5' RACE reads with MiXCR. The sample lists about 1.4 million distinct CDR3 sequences; approximately 59% were seen once. Sequencing input: blood. The V call is TRBV7-2, the J call TRBJ2-7; no definite D call. The origin of this receptor is a man in his late teens or twenties in good health. DNA of the CDR3: TGTGCCAGCAGCCCAGGAACCTATTTTTACGAGCAGTACTTC. Translation gives CASSPGTYFYEQYF.